Sequencing of this T cell receptor (beta chain) was carried out in a study of T-cell memory formation after mild COVID-19. Overall study context: TCR clusters largely stayed donor specific.

TCRdb independently ran MiXCR on the 5' RACE reads; one entry per CDR3 protein. In the table there are 350,000 or so distinct CDR3 sequences, more than 20% of which are singletons. This clonotype was picked up many times. Its specificity is not known. V was clipped by 5 bases and J by 6 bases; unmatched bases: 9. Germline V gives CDR1 SEHNR, CDR2 FQNEAQ (reference sequence). The CDR3 consists of 14 residues. General observations from the study: Shrinking CD4+ clones resided mostly in CM and EM, and CD8+ ones in EMRA.

Sample: PBMCs or a T cell subset sorted from them (not recorded which). V usage is TRBV7-9 and J usage is TRBJ2-7; 8 bases match TRBD2. This TCR was recovered from a young man who had mild COVID-19 (a few samples of this study predate the infection). Cell type and time point are not known. Written as DNA, the CDR3 is TGTGCCAGCAGCCCCGGGGTAGCGGGGCGCGAGCAGTACTTC. This translates into CASSPGVAGREQYF.